Within the sample, the clone carrying this T cell receptor (beta chain) is large (0.1 to 1%). This sample is part of a study of spatial heterogeneity in lung cancer. About the study: TCR and UMI combinations that were unique each appeared, on average, more than ten times in raw reads.

Every molecule of TCR cDNA had its own unique molecular identifier. In TCRdb, the 5' RACE reads were re-called with MiXCR into one record per CDR3 protein. The sample has approximately 1,500 distinct CDR3 sequences; about 7.8% are singletons. CDR3 size: 12 residues. Germline V gene sequence: CDR1 SQVTM, CDR2 ANQGSEA. The V segment lost 6 bases and the J segment 5 bases; nucleotides outside the gene matches: 6. Time point reported: sample taken at primary tumor resection. Sequencing was performed on whole RNA extracted from tumor and nontumor lung tissue, or from frozen PBMC, and the material was left unsorted. The donors comprised approximately 72 untreated early-stage non-small cell lung cancer patients.

This TCR was sampled from a female donor with early-stage non-small cell lung cancer. This chain uses TRBV29-1 with TRBJ2-5; 7 nucleotides align to TRBD2. Sample: normal lung tissue next to the tumor, taken at surgery. CDR3 coding DNA: TGCAGCGTCTTAGCGGGCATGGAGACCCAGTACTTC. This encodes CSVLAGMETQYF.